These 31 T cell receptor beta chains were all obtained from the same sample, sequenced in a study of cytomegalovirus exposure and HLA in healthy donors. Primers for the PCR totalled 60 Vbeta and 13 Jbeta. Repertoires were generated with immunoSEQ multiplex PCR, while TCRdb's copy carries only in-frame clones and drops some. The specimen's table records 200,000 or so clones. Sequenced: PBMCs. Receptor source: a girl aged 2-10 years in good health and CMV-seropositive.

V usage is TRBV5-1 and J usage is TRBJ1-1, with D maybe TRBD1 (6 bases). V was cut by 4 bases and J by 3 bases, with 10 bases left in between. Germline V gene lookup returns CDR1 SGHRS and CDR2 YFSETQ. This CDR3 contains 13 residues. The CDR3: CASSTGKDTEAFF. The DNA of the CDR3 is TGCGCCAGCAGCACAGGGAAGGACACTGAAGCTTTCTTT.

This sequence joins TRBV18 and TRBJ2-4; D is possibly TRBD1 (6 bases). Trimming stripped 0 bases from V and 7 bases from J, with 16 bases between. Germline CDR1 KGHSH, CDR2 LQKENI. The CDR3 is 16 residues long. DNA of the CDR3: TGTGCCAGCTCACCACCTGGACAGTTCAGGGAGAACATTCAGTACTTC. Protein sequence: CASSPPGQFRENIQYF.

This chain joins TRBV5-1 and TRBJ2-2; 12 bases are shared with TRBD1. V lost 3 bases to trimming and J lost 6 bases; unmatched junction nucleotides: 6. Germline values: CDR1 SGHRS, CDR2 YFSETQ. The CDR3 has 16 residues. The CDR3 protein is CASSSFRDRGPGELFF. The DNA of the CDR3 is TGCGCCAGCAGCTCATTTCGGGACAGGGGGCCCGGGGAGCTGTTTTTT.

CDR3: CASSYDGTSSEQYF. The CDR3 DNA reads TGTGCCAGCAGTTACGACGGGACTTCTAGCGAGCAGTACTTC. The chain uses TRBV6-6 and TRBJ2-7; D is possibly TRBD2 (6 bases). CDR3 length: 14 amino acids. Germline V gene sequence: CDR1 MNHNY, CDR2 SVGAGI (reference sequence). V was cut by 2 bases and J by 6 bases, with 14 bases left in between.

The chain recombines TRBV18 with TRBJ2-7; D gene unclear. Germline V gene lookup returns CDR1 KGHSH and CDR2 LQKENI. This CDR3 contains 13 residues. V was pared by 0 bases and J by 6 bases, with 9 bases between. The CDR3 coding sequence is TGTGCCAGCTCACCACCGCTGGGCTCCGAGCAGTACTTC. Translating it yields CASSPPLGSEQYF.

The rearrangement uses TRBV6-1 and TRBJ2-7, with TRBD2 identical over 10 bases. The CDR3 consists of 16 residues. Germline V CDR1 and CDR2: MNHNS, SASEGT. The V gene end was trimmed by 4 bases and the J gene end by 0 bases; junction bases not matched to a gene: 6. In DNA, the CDR3 is TGTGCCAGCAGTGGTCTAGCGGGAGCCCTCTCCTACGAGCAGTACTTC. This sequence encodes CASSGLAGALSYEQYF.

The chain uses TRBV7-9 and TRBJ2-1, with TRBD1 matching over 7 bases. V lost 3 bases, J lost 4 bases, and 3 bases stayed unmatched. CDR1 and CDR2 (germline): SEHNR, FQNEAQ (reference sequence). The CDR3 spans 14 residues. CDR3: CASSLGQPYNEQFF. CDR3 coding DNA: TGTGCCAGCAGCTTGGGACAGCCTTACAATGAGCAGTTCTTC.

The chain employs TRBV5-7 and TRBJ1-2; D gene unclear. TRBV5-7 is recorded as an ORF, its role being uncertain. There are 15 residues in the CDR3. Trimming pared 6 bases from V and 3 bases from J, leaving 18 bases between. The CDR3 DNA follows: TGTGCCAGCAACCAAAAGCCCGATCTCCACTATGGCTACACCTTC. Protein: CASNQKPDLHYGYTF.

The V call is TRBV19, the J call TRBJ1-5, with D unclear. Germline CDR1 and CDR2: LNHDA and SQIVND (reference sequence). V lost 4 bases and J 0 bases, leaving 22 bases between the germline ends. The CDR3 totals 19 residues. In nucleotides, the CDR3 is TGTGCCAGTAGTACCCTCATACTCCCCCCGAAGCGTAGCAATCAGCCCCAGCATTTT. It specifies CASSTLILPPKRSNQPQHF.

The chain has TRBV27 and TRBJ2-3, with D possibly being TRBD1 (5 bases). The ends were cut back, 5 bases at V and 2 bases at J, with 11 bases in the middle. The CDR3 spans 14 residues. CDR1 MNHEY and CDR2 SMNVEV come from the germline V gene (reference sequence). CDR3 coding DNA: TGTGCCAGCAGTCCAGACAGATACACAGATACGCAGTATTTT. The encoded protein is CASSPDRYTDTQYF.

The CDR3 here is CASSHRNQPQHF. The CDR3 coding sequence is TGTGCCAGCAGCCATAGAAATCAGCCCCAGCATTTT. The chain employs TRBV11-3 and TRBJ1-5; D ambiguous. Germline CDR1 and CDR2: SGHNT and YENEEA. The CDR3 totals 12 residues. V was trimmed by 5 bases and J by 4 bases, leaving 6 bases between them. Using reference TRBV11-3 and TRBJ1-5 for the parts outside the CDR3, the full variable domain is EAGVVQSPRYKIIEKKQPVAFWCNPISGHNTLYWYLQNLGQGPELLIRYENEEAVDDSQLPKDRFSAERLKGVDSTLKIQPAELGDSAVYLCASSHRNQPQHFGDGTRLSIL.

The rearrangement links TRBV5-1 to TRBJ2-7; D perhaps matches TRBD1 (5 bases). Trimming took off 3 bases at V and 2 bases at J, with 9 bases between the two ends. This CDR3 has 13 residues. From germline, CDR1 is SGHRS and CDR2 YFSETQ. The CDR3 bases are TGCGCCAGCAGCTACGACAGTACCTACGAGCAGTACTTC. It translates to CASSYDSTYEQYF. Based on the CDR3 plus reference TRBV5-1 and TRBJ2-7, the full variable domain is KAGVTQTPRYLIKTRGQQVTLSCSPISGHRSVSWYQQTPGQGLQFLFEYFSETQRNKGNFPGRFSGRQFSNSRSEMNVSTLELGDSALYLCASSYDSTYEQYFGPGTRLTVT.

V and J are TRBV5-1 and TRBJ2-5; D uncertain. The V gene lost 0 bases and the J gene lost 1 base, with 4 bases spanning the gap. Germline assignment: CDR1 SGHRS and CDR2 YFSETQ. This CDR3 region has 13 residues. This chain's CDR3 is CASSLVIQETQYF. Here the CDR3 DNA reads TGCGCCAGCAGCTTGGTTATCCAAGAGACCCAGTACTTC.

This rearrangement joins TRBV6-6 to TRBJ2-7; TRBD2 is a possible D gene (6 bases). V was trimmed by 0 bases and J by 5 bases, leaving 8 bases between them. CDR3 length: 13 amino acids. From germline, CDR1 is MNHNY and CDR2 SVGAGI (reference sequence). In nucleotides, the CDR3 is TGTGCCAGCAGTTACTCGGAGGGCCACGAGCAGTACTTC. Its protein is CASSYSEGHEQYF.

V is TRBV11-2 and J is TRBJ2-5, with 8 bases that match TRBD2. The CDR3 contains 16 residues. J lost 5 bases, V lost 1 base, and 9 bases had no gene match. Germline V lookup: CDR1 SGHAT, CDR2 FQNNGV. CDR3: CASSLGGSGSRETQYF. Written as DNA, the CDR3 is TGTGCCAGCAGCTTAGGGGGGAGCGGGAGTCGGGAGACCCAGTACTTC.

For the CDR3, the DNA is TGCGCCAGCAGCTTGGGTTCAGGGCTACCCTACGAGCAGTACTTC. It is translated as CASSLGSGLPYEQYF. The chain recombines TRBV5-1 with TRBJ2-7; tentatively, D is TRBD1 (5 bases). V was shortened by 0 bases and J by 2 bases, with 12 bases between the two germline ends. CDR1 SGHRS and CDR2 YFSETQ come from the germline V gene. This CDR3 has 15 residues.

The J gene is TRBJ1-6, the V gene TRBV7-6; D may be TRBD1 (6 bases). Deletions cut 5 bases from V and 0 bases from J, with 11 bases between. CDR1 is SGHVS, CDR2 FNYEAQ, per germline. The CDR3 loop spans 16 amino acids. The CDR3 sequence is CASSQGHSSYNSPLHF. In DNA form, the CDR3 reads TGTGCCAGCAGCCAGGGACATAGCTCCTATAATTCACCCCTCCACTTT.

The chain links TRBV5-4 to TRBJ1-1; 8 bases match TRBD1. CDR1 SGHNT and CDR2 YYREEE come from the germline V gene (reference sequence). V was pared by 4 bases and J by 3 bases, with 11 bases of the junction left unmatched. CDR3 length: 16 residues. The CDR3 nucleotides are TGTGCCAGCAGCCCACAGGGGGGTATGCCGCACACTGAAGCTTTCTTT. Protein sequence: CASSPQGGMPHTEAFF.

This rearrangement joins TRBV5-6 to TRBJ2-3, with 12 bases lining up with TRBD2. J was trimmed by 2 bases and V by 0 bases; bases with no gene match: 7. This CDR3 comprises 18 residues. CDR1 and CDR2 from the germline V gene are SGHDT and YYEEEE. This CDR3 is CASSLVRLAGGFTDTQYF. CDR3 in DNA: TGTGCCAGCAGCTTGGTGAGGCTAGCGGGAGGGTTCACAGATACGCAGTATTTT.

The chain uses TRBV6-1 and TRBJ2-7; 8 bases are shared with TRBD1. Germline loops: CDR1 MNHNS, CDR2 SASEGT. The CDR3 contains 13 residues. The trim removed 6 bases at V and 3 bases at J, leaving 4 bases unmatched. The CDR3 bases are TGTGCCAGCAGGTTGGGACAGGTCTACGAGCAGTACTTC. Amino acid sequence: CASRLGQVYEQYF.

The rearrangement joins TRBV6-5 to TRBJ2-7; 7 bases are shared with TRBD2. Germline CDR1 reads MNHEY; CDR2 reads SVGAGI. The CDR3 sequence is 14 residues long. The V gene end was trimmed by 2 bases and the J gene end by 4 bases; junction bases not matched to a gene: 5. Here the CDR3 DNA reads TGTGCCAGCAGTTACGGCGGCGGGAGTTACGAGCAGTACTTC. Its protein product is CASSYGGGSYEQYF.

The gene calls are TRBV2 and TRBJ2-7; TRBD1 agrees at 7 bases. Trimming removed 7 bases from V and 0 bases from J; junction bases left unmatched: 3. Germline CDR1 is SNHLY and CDR2 is FYNNEI. The length of the CDR3 is 13 residues. This chain's CDR3 is CASNRDSSYEQYF. In DNA, the CDR3 is TGTGCCAGCAACCGGGACAGCTCCTACGAGCAGTACTTC. The full variable domain, in which reference TRBV2 and TRBJ2-7 provide the parts outside the CDR3, is EPEVTQTPSHQVTQMGQEVILRCVPISNHLYFYWYRQILGQKVEFLVSFYNNEISEKSEIFDDQFSVERPDGSNFTLKIRSTKLEDSAMYFCASNRDSSYEQYFGPGTRLTVT.

The chain has TRBV28 and TRBJ2-1, with a weak D call TRBD2 (5 bases). V lost 2 bases and J lost 3, with 11 bases in between. Per germline, CDR1 MDHEN and CDR2 SYDVKM. There are 15 residues in the CDR3. The CDR3 DNA sequence: TGTGCCAGCAGTTTACTAGCCGATAACTACAATGAGCAGTTCTTC. Protein product: CASSLLADNYNEQFF.

V usage is TRBV27 and J usage is TRBJ1-5; TRBD1 matches at 9 bases. Germline V gives CDR1 MNHEY, CDR2 SMNVEV (reference sequence). V lost 6 bases, J lost 5 bases, and 2 bases stayed unmatched. The CDR3 extends over 13 amino acids. CDR3 sequence reads: CASRRTGDQPQHF. The CDR3 bases are TGTGCCAGCAGACGGACAGGGGATCAGCCCCAGCATTTT.

The CDR3 nucleotides are TGTGCCAGCAGCCTCCGGGACAGGGATTACGAGCAGTACTTC. This encodes CASSLRDRDYEQYF. The rearrangement links TRBV28 to TRBJ2-7; 9 nucleotides line up with TRBD1. The germline gives CDR1 MDHEN, CDR2 SYDVKM. Trimming removed 6 bases from V and 4 bases from J; junction bases left unmatched: 7. CDR3 length equals 14 residues.

This CDR3 is CASSFTPGQGSGYTF. CDR3 in DNA: TGTGCCAGCAGTTTTACCCCGGGACAGGGTAGTGGCTACACCTTC. This rearrangement joins TRBV2 to TRBJ1-2; 9 bases are shared with TRBD1. The CDR3 has 15 amino acids. The ends lost 5 bases at V and 7 bases at J; junction bases unmatched: 11. CDR1 is SNHLY, CDR2 FYNNEI, per germline.

The chain is built from TRBV28 and TRBJ1-1, with D possibly matching TRBD1 (6 bases). Germline loops: CDR1 MDHEN, CDR2 SYDVKM. Trimming stripped 7 bases from V and 6 bases from J, with 18 bases between. CDR3 length: 14 amino acids. CDR3 loop: CASTPSTGGPEAFF. The CDR3 region has the DNA TGTGCCAGCACCCCCTCGACAGGCGGGCCTGAAGCTTTCTTT. Filled out from reference TRBV28 and TRBJ1-1, the complete variable domain reads DVKVTQSSRYLVKRTGEKVFLECVQDMDHENMFWYRQDPGLGLRLIYFSYDVKMKEKGDIPEGYSVSREKKERFSLILESASTNQTSMYLCASTPSTGGPEAFFGQGTRLTVV.

The V gene is TRBV10-3, the J gene TRBJ2-5; no clear D gene. The CDR3 covers 12 residues. The V gene lost 0 bases and the J gene lost 5 bases, with 4 bases spanning the gap. Germline V lookup: CDR1 ENHRY, CDR2 SYGVKD. The CDR3 nucleotides read TGTGCCATCAGTGAGTCCGGGGAGACCCAGTACTTC. Amino acids: CAISESGETQYF.

In DNA, the CDR3 is TGTGCCAGCAGACCCCCCAAGGGAGTCACAGATACGCAGTATTTT. It specifies CASRPPKGVTDTQYF. The rearrangement joins TRBV27 to TRBJ2-3; D is possibly TRBD2 (5 bases). The length of the CDR3 is 15 residues. V was pared by 6 bases and J by 2 bases, with 15 bases between. Germline CDR1 MNHEY, CDR2 SMNVEV (reference sequence).

This sequence joins TRBV4-2 and TRBJ2-7, with D possibly TRBD1 on 6 matching bases. CDR3 length: 14 amino acids. Germline V gives CDR1 LGHNA, CDR2 YNFKEQ. V dropped 0 bases and J dropped 3 bases, with 9 bases sitting between them. CDR3 protein: CASSQEGADYEQYF. The CDR3 bases are TGTGCCAGCAGCCAAGAGGGGGCGGACTACGAGCAGTACTTC.

The chain links TRBV5-4 to TRBJ2-7; 9 bases are shared with TRBD1. Trimming cost V 2 bases and J 2 bases; bases outside gene matches: 5. Germline V gene lookup returns CDR1 SGHNT and CDR2 YYREEE (reference sequence). The CDR3 is 15 amino acids. The CDR3 sequence: CASSFSGTGTYEQYF. CDR3 DNA: TGTGCCAGCAGCTTCTCCGGGACAGGGACCTACGAGCAGTACTTC.